This entry features one T cell receptor (beta chain) sequence. Its matching antigen is unknown. Germline values: CDR1 MNHEY, CDR2 SMNVEV (reference sequence). Trimming stripped 5 bases from V and 5 bases from J, with 8 bases between. This CDR3 comprises 12 residues. TCRdb's copy holds only in-frame clones and misses some; the assay was immunoSEQ multiplex PCR. The sample includes about 160,000 clones, 81% of them seen just once. This sample was included in a study of cytotoxic CD8 clonotypes in ibrutinib-treated CLL. Study findings and constraints: Rising at ibrutinib response, clonality subsequently fell back toward baseline at progression.

This TCR was recovered from a human donor with chronic lymphocytic leukemia. The specimen was PBMCs, collected after 12 months of ibrutinib treatment. The chain has TRBV27 and TRBJ2-3; unclear D gene. In nucleotides, the CDR3 is TGTGCCAGCAGTCCCCGCCGAGATACGCAGTATTTT. It specifies CASSPRRDTQYF.